The 20 T cell receptor beta chains reported below all come from one sample, sequenced in a study of T-cell reconstitution after alpha-beta-depleted transplantation in children. Unique molecular identifiers were used to barcode this TCRbeta library. TCRdb recomputed calls from the PCR reads with MiXCR, one row per CDR3 protein. The data contain a few hundred thousand distinct CDR3 sequences, around 9.6% of them singletons. Specimen: PBMCs from the stem cell graft donor, collected from the stem cell graft. The receptors here all came from a human donor who donated a stem cell graft to a child with SCID.

The J gene is TRBJ2-1, the V gene TRBV7-3, with 12 bases lining up with TRBD2. Germline V lookup: CDR1 SGHTA, CDR2 FQGTGA. V shed 5 bases and J 0 bases; nucleotides not matched to a gene: 14. This CDR3 has 20 amino acids. The chain's CDR3 is CASSLPTGTSGSSSYNEQFF. The CDR3 coding sequence is TGTGCCAGCAGCCTACCCACCGGGACTAGCGGGTCTAGCTCCTACAATGAGCAGTTCTTC.

V and J are TRBV5-1 and TRBJ2-1; 7 positions agree with TRBD2. The CDR3 runs 14 residues. From germline, CDR1 is SGHRS and CDR2 YFSETQ. J lost 6 bases, V lost 7 bases, and 10 bases had no gene match. The CDR3: CASGPRLASNEQFF. The CDR3 DNA reads as TGCGCCAGCGGACCTCGACTAGCTAGCAATGAGCAGTTCTTC. Supplemented by reference TRBV5-1 and TRBJ2-1, the full variable domain reads KAGVTQTPRYLIKTRGQQVTLSCSPISGHRSVSWYQQTPGQGLQFLFEYFSETQRNKGNFPGRFSGRQFSNSRSEMNVSTLELGDSALYLCASGPRLASNEQFFGPGTRLTVL.

The chain links TRBV11-2 to TRBJ1-3; D unclear. The germline CDR1 and CDR2 sequences are SGHAT and FQNNGV. The CDR3 runs 16 residues. V lost 1 base, J lost 0 bases, and 10 bases lay in between. The CDR3 sequence: CASSLGHGRSGNTIYF. Written as DNA, the CDR3 is TGTGCCAGCAGCTTAGGGCACGGACGCTCTGGAAACACCATATATTTT.

This clonotype was counted many times. The chain uses TRBV4-1 and TRBJ2-2; possibly TRBD1 for D (6 bases). The CDR3 totals 17 residues. V was trimmed by 0 bases and J by 0 bases, leaving 11 bases between them. CDR1 MGHRA and CDR2 YSYEKL come from the germline V gene. The CDR3 DNA reads as TGCGCCAGCAGCCAAGATCGGGCAGGGGCGAACACCGGGGAGCTGTTTTTT. Protein: CASSQDRAGANTGELFF.

Points on this clonotype: This may stem from a read error, because a much larger clone lies one nucleotide away. V usage is TRBV29-1 and J usage is TRBJ2-2; D remains unclear. Germline CDR1 is SQVTM and CDR2 is ANQGSEA. The CDR3 sequence is 11 residues long. The CDR3: CSVADTRELFF. The DNA of the CDR3 is TGCAGCGTTGCTGACACCCGGGAGCTGTTTTTT.

This clonotype has a count of ten or more. The chain joins TRBV6-5 to TRBJ2-2, with a possible D match to TRBD1 (5 bases). V was cut by 4 bases and J by 7 bases, with 10 bases left in between. This CDR3 has 13 residues. Germline V gives CDR1 MNHEY, CDR2 SVGAGI. The CDR3: CASSLLRVGELFF. In DNA, the CDR3 is TGTGCCAGCAGTTTACTCAGGGTCGGGGAGCTGTTTTTT.

The chain links TRBV5-6 to TRBJ2-5; possible D gene TRBD1, 5 bases. This CDR3 is 14 amino acids long. Germline V gives CDR1 SGHDT, CDR2 YYEEEE. The V and J ends lost 6 bases and 5 bases respectively, with 17 bases between them. In DNA form, the CDR3 reads TGTGCCAGCACCCTTTTGACAGTGGGCGAGACCCAGTACTTC. It is translated as CASTLLTVGETQYF.

This clonotype showed up just a few times. V usage is TRBV5-1 and J usage is TRBJ1-1, with D possibly being TRBD1 (5 bases). Germline lookup yields CDR1 SGHRS and CDR2 YFSETQ. The CDR3 covers 15 residues. Trimming removed 1 base at V and 2 bases at J, with 12 bases between. The CDR3 is CASSLTAGQNTEAFF. CDR3 nucleotides: TGCGCCAGCAGCTTGACGGCAGGACAAAACACTGAAGCTTTCTTT.

This clonotype was found many times. The V gene is TRBV10-3, the J gene TRBJ1-2; possible D gene TRBD1, 6 bases. CDR3 length: 14 residues. The V and J ends lost 7 bases and 4 bases respectively, with 16 bases between them. The germline CDR1 and CDR2 sequences are ENHRY and SYGVKD. The CDR3 coding sequence is TGTGCCATCACCTCGGACAGTATTTCCTATGGCTACACCTTC. Its translation is CAITSDSISYGYTF.

The V and J genes are TRBV6-6 and TRBJ2-7, with D maybe TRBD1 (6 bases). Germline V gives CDR1 MNHNY, CDR2 SVGAGI (reference sequence). The germline V and J ends were trimmed by 6 bases and 7 bases, with 13 bases remaining between them. This CDR3 region has 12 residues. Here the CDR3 reads CASRGGRLEQYF. The CDR3 DNA follows: TGTGCCAGCAGAGGGGGTAGACTTGAGCAGTACTTC.

This chain links TRBV4-1 with TRBJ2-7; 9 bases match TRBD2. CDR1 and CDR2 from the germline V gene are MGHRA and YSYEKL. CDR3 length equals 15 residues. V lost 0 bases, J lost 5 bases, and 5 bases stayed unmatched. CDR3 amino acids: CASSQDGTSNDEQYF. As DNA, the CDR3 is TGCGCCAGCAGCCAAGATGGGACTAGCAACGACGAGCAGTACTTC.

The chain recombines TRBV7-9 with TRBJ2-7; no definite D call. There are 14 residues in the CDR3. Trimming shortened V by 5 bases and J by 2 bases, and 13 bases separated the two germline ends. Per the germline V gene, CDR1 is SEHNR and CDR2 is FQNEAQ (reference sequence). Here the CDR3 reads CASSPMRTPYEQYF. CDR3 DNA sequence: TGTGCCAGCAGCCCGATGAGGACCCCCTACGAGCAGTACTTC.

This clonotype has a handful of counts. V usage is TRBV20-1 and J usage is TRBJ2-5, with TRBD1 as a possible D gene (5 bases). Germline V lookup: CDR1 DFQATT, CDR2 SNEGSKA (reference sequence). Trimming removed 6 bases at V and 3 bases at J, with 14 bases between. The CDR3 spans 13 residues. The CDR3 DNA sequence: TGCAGTGCCCCTGACAGAGACGAAGAGACCCAGTACTTC. Translation: CSAPDRDEETQYF.

This clonotype was picked up many times. The rearrangement uses TRBV3-1 and TRBJ2-4; TRBD1 is a possible D gene (5 bases). CDR3 length equals 15 residues. The ends were cut back, 0 bases at V and 9 bases at J, with 15 bases in the middle. Germline V lookup: CDR1 LGHDT, CDR2 YNNKEL (reference sequence). CDR3 amino acids: CASSQDLAGWSIQYF. In DNA, the CDR3 is TGTGCCAGCAGCCAAGATTTGGCAGGGTGGAGCATTCAGTACTTC.

In this sample, this clonotype turned up a few times. J is TRBJ2-1 and V is TRBV11-1; TRBD1 matches 11 bases. The CDR3 totals 20 residues. The germline gives CDR1 SGHAT, CDR2 FQDESV (reference sequence). V lost 1 base to trimming and J lost 0 bases; unmatched junction nucleotides: 11. As DNA, the CDR3 is TGTGCCAGCAGCTTAGGCGGACGCCGGGACAGGGGGGTCTCCTACAATGAGCAGTTCTTC. This translates into CASSLGGRRDRGVSYNEQFF.

This clonotype has at least ten counts. J is TRBJ2-2 and V is TRBV12-3 or TRBV12-4, with unresolved D. The CDR3 runs to 15 residues. Trimming removed 0 bases at V and 2 bases at J, with 7 bases between. CDR3: CASSLALANTGELFF. CDR3 nucleotide sequence: TGTGCCAGCAGTTTAGCGCTGGCCAACACCGGGGAGCTGTTTTTT.

This clonotype has a handful of counts. The chain couples TRBV12-3 or TRBV12-4 to TRBJ1-1; D possibly corresponds to TRBD1 (5 bases). V gave up 3 bases and J gave up 5 bases, with 13 bases separating them. CDR3 length equals 14 residues. Here the CDR3 reads CASSLLRGRTEAFF. CDR3 in DNA: TGTGCCAGCAGTTTGCTGAGGGGAAGGACTGAAGCTTTCTTT.

The J gene is TRBJ1-1, the V gene TRBV6-5; no firm D call. The CDR3 loop spans 15 amino acids. The V end was cut by 0 bases, the J end by 0 bases, with 8 bases between. The germline V gene encodes CDR1 MNHEY and CDR2 SVGAGI. The DNA of the CDR3 is TGTGCCAGCAGTTACTCGCGGAACATGAACACTGAAGCTTTCTTT. It codes for CASSYSRNMNTEAFF.

This clonotype has only a few counts. The V gene is TRBV7-9, the J gene TRBJ2-3; D may correspond to TRBD1 or TRBD2 (6 bases each). This CDR3 is built from 14 residues. Germline CDR1 SEHNR, CDR2 FQNEAQ (reference sequence). Trimming took 1 base from V and 6 from J, leaving 11 bases between them. CDR3 amino acids: CASSLGGAPDTQYF. The CDR3 coding sequence is TGTGCCAGCAGCTTAGGGGGGGCACCGGATACGCAGTATTTT. Together with reference TRBV7-9 and TRBJ2-3, the CDR3 gives the full variable domain: DTGVSQNPRHKITKRGQNVTFRCDPISEHNRLYWYRQTLGQGPEFLTYFQNEAQLEKSRLLSDRFSAERPKGSFSTLEIQRTEQGDSAMYLCASSLGGAPDTQYFGPGTRLTVL.

This clonotype was recorded a few times. The chain has TRBV27 and TRBJ2-5, with 7 bases lining up with TRBD1. Trimming at V came to 4 bases and at J to 1 base, leaving 6 bases not matched to a gene. Germline V lookup: CDR1 MNHEY, CDR2 SMNVEV (reference sequence). CDR3 length equals 15 residues. The CDR3, as DNA: TGTGCCAGCAGTTATAGGGGGCTCGGCCAAGAGACCCAGTACTTC. Translation gives CASSYRGLGQETQYF.